The next 25 T cell receptor beta chains were all read from a single sample in a study of T-cell reconstitution after alpha-beta-depleted transplantation in children. The TCRbeta library was prepared with unique molecular identifiers. TCRdb redid the calling of the PCR reads with MiXCR, one entry per CDR3 protein. This table holds fewer than 550,000 distinct CDR3 sequences, about 11% found once. Sequenced here: PBMCs, sampled before TCRalphabeta/CD19-depleted stem cell transplant. The receptors stem from a child younger than 10 with inherited bone marrow failure, due to receive a stem cell transplant.

This clonotype was seen ten or more times. The chain uses TRBV27 and TRBJ2-3, with 7 bases that match TRBD2. The J segment lost 4 bases and the V segment lost 2 bases, leaving 3 bases of the junction unmatched. CDR3 length equals 14 residues. Germline CDR1 is MNHEY and CDR2 is SMNVEV (reference sequence). The CDR3 DNA follows: TGTGCCAGCAGTTTAATTCGGGGGGCAGATACGCAGTATTTT. As protein: CASSLIRGADTQYF.

This clonotype was picked up one time. This sequence may be a read error, since a much larger clone differs from it by one base. The conserved phenylalanine or tryptophan normally closing the CDR3 is absent here, so this likely arose from a read error. The chain carries TRBV27 and TRBJ2-2, with D tentatively TRBD1 (5 bases). This CDR3 is 13 amino acids long. Trimming pared 7 bases from V and 6 bases from J, leaving 12 bases between. Germline assignment: CDR1 MNHEY and CDR2 SMNVEV (reference sequence). CDR3: CASTIQGSGELFL. CDR3 sequence (DNA): TGTGCCAGCACCATCCAGGGATCCGGGGAGCTGTTTCTT.

This chain connects TRBV27 to TRBJ2-2; D may be TRBD1 (7 bases). The germline CDR1 and CDR2 sequences are MNHEY and SMNVEV (reference sequence). Trimming cost V 3 bases and J 3 bases, with 14 bases left between them. This CDR3 comprises 16 residues. Here the CDR3 DNA reads TGTGCCAGCAGTTTGCCAGGGGGGCTTTACACCGGGGAGCTGTTTTTT. This gives the protein CASSLPGGLYTGELFF.

This clonotype was counted ten times or more. The rearrangement joins TRBV5-1 to TRBJ2-1, with D possibly TRBD1 on 6 matching bases. CDR3 length equals 15 residues. Germline loops: CDR1 SGHRS, CDR2 YFSETQ. Deletions cut 1 base from V and 5 bases from J, with 13 bases between. This CDR3 is CASSLRQGIHNEQFF. The CDR3, as DNA: TGCGCCAGCAGCTTGAGGCAGGGGATTCACAATGAGCAGTTCTTC.

The sample holds many counts of this clonotype. The CDR3 DNA follows: TGTGCCAGCAGTTTAAAGACTCCGGGACACCTCTCTGGAAACACCATATATTTT. Amino acid sequence: CASSLKTPGHLSGNTIYF. The J gene is TRBJ1-3, the V gene TRBV27; weak D call: TRBD1 (6 bases). The CDR3 consists of 18 residues. V lost 2 bases to trimming and J lost 0 bases, with 17 bases between them. Germline CDR1 and CDR2: MNHEY and SMNVEV (reference sequence).

In its sample, this clonotype was seen many times. This chain joins TRBV4-1 and TRBJ2-5, with TRBD2 identical over 8 bases. Germline lookup yields CDR1 MGHRA and CDR2 YSYEKL. CDR3 length equals 15 residues. V lost 3 bases to trimming and J lost 1 base; unmatched junction nucleotides: 4. In DNA form, the CDR3 reads TGCGCCAGCAGCCATCCGGGACTAGGCCAAGAGACCCAGTACTTC. Its translation is CASSHPGLGQETQYF.

This clonotype was seen many times. The chain recombines TRBV6-1 with TRBJ2-7, with TRBD2 matching over 8 bases. The length of the CDR3 is 14 residues. Per the germline V gene, CDR1 is MNHNS and CDR2 is SASEGT. Germline trimming cut 7 bases from V and 5 bases from J; bases unmatched to any gene: 10. CDR3 DNA sequence: TGTGCCAGCATTCCGACTAGCGCCCCCAACGAGCAGTACTTC. This encodes CASIPTSAPNEQYF.

This clonotype was detected only a few times. The chain employs TRBV12-3 or TRBV12-4 and TRBJ2-1; no definite D call. V was trimmed by 5 bases and J by 4 bases, leaving 6 bases between them. This CDR3 has 12 amino acids. CDR3 coding DNA: TGTGCCAGCAGTATGGGGTACAATGAGCAGTTCTTC. Translating gives CASSMGYNEQFF.

This clonotype has at least ten counts. The V call is TRBV29-1, the J call TRBJ2-2; maybe TRBD1 (6 bases). With 6 bases removed from V and 5 bases from J, the gap between germline ends came to 10 bases. Germline values: CDR1 SQVTM, CDR2 ANQGSEA. The CDR3 consists of 12 residues. The CDR3 sequence: CSVPQGTGELFF. The CDR3 region has the DNA TGCAGCGTGCCCCAGGGGACCGGGGAGCTGTTTTTT.

Ten or more counts support this clonotype. The chain couples TRBV6-5 to TRBJ2-1, with D possibly being TRBD2 (6 bases). The CDR3 runs 18 residues. Germline CDR1 reads MNHEY; CDR2 reads SVGAGI. Between the trimmed V and J ends, which lost 2 bases and 0 bases, there was a span of 17 bases. For the CDR3, the DNA is TGTGCCAGCAGTTACCCCTGGAGGGCGACGAGCTCCTACAATGAGCAGTTCTTC. This sequence encodes CASSYPWRATSSYNEQFF.

This clonotype was seen repeatedly, ten times or more. The chain links TRBV5-6 to TRBJ2-1; D possibly corresponds to TRBD2 (5 bases). Germline CDR1 SGHDT, CDR2 YYEEEE. The CDR3 runs 14 residues. With 0 bases removed from V and 5 bases from J, the gap between germline ends came to 9 bases. The chain's CDR3 is CASSLGLNDNEQFF. CDR3 bases: TGTGCCAGCAGCTTGGGACTAAACGACAATGAGCAGTTCTTC.

The chain is built from TRBV2 and TRBJ2-4; 10 positions match TRBD1. Germline CDR1 and CDR2: SNHLY and FYNNEI. V gave up 4 bases and J gave up 2 bases; unmatched junction bases: 14. The CDR3 sequence is 19 residues long. The DNA of the CDR3 is TGTGCCAGCAGTGCAAGAACGGGACAGGGGACGCCTCCCAAAAACATTCAGTACTTC. The encoded protein is CASSARTGQGTPPKNIQYF.

The chain employs TRBV14 and TRBJ2-2; TRBD1 might be the D (5 bases). V lost 4 bases and J 6 bases, leaving 15 bases between the germline ends. CDR3 size: 15 residues. Germline V gene lookup returns CDR1 SGHDN and CDR2 FVKESK. For the CDR3, the DNA is TGTGCCAGCAGCCGAGACACAGGATGGGCCGGGGAGCTGTTTTTT. Translated: CASSRDTGWAGELFF.

This clonotype was picked up many times. The chain employs TRBV7-8 and TRBJ2-3, with 10 positions matching TRBD1. The ends lost 5 bases at V and 1 base at J; junction bases unmatched: 6. CDR1 and CDR2 (germline): SGHVS, FQNEAQ. The CDR3 sequence is 16 residues long. CDR3 DNA sequence: TGTGCCAGCAGCGTCCGGGACAGGGGACGCACAGATACGCAGTATTTT. It encodes CASSVRDRGRTDTQYF.

This clonotype was detected only once. Since a much larger clone is just one base distant, this may be a read error. J is TRBJ2-1 and V is TRBV27, with TRBD2 matching over 7 bases. V lost 5 bases, J lost 6 bases, and 16 bases stayed unmatched. This CDR3 has 17 residues. Germline-derived CDR1 and CDR2 are MNHEY and SMNVEV (reference sequence). CDR3 sequence: CASSTRGGARFSNEQFF. CDR3 nucleotide sequence: TGTGCCAGCAGTACGCGCGGGGGTGCTCGATTCTCCAATGAGCAGTTCTTC.

This clonotype has only a few counts. This rearrangement joins TRBV12-3 or TRBV12-4 to TRBJ2-4; the match to TRBD2 covers 9 bases. This CDR3 is built from 14 residues. Losses at the gene ends were 3 bases for V and 7 bases for J; bases not matched to a gene: 4. The CDR3 spells CASSFSGSGNIQYF. The CDR3 DNA sequence: TGTGCCAGCAGTTTTAGCGGGAGTGGGAACATTCAGTACTTC.

About this clonotype itself: This may come from a read error, since a much larger clone is one base off. The chain has TRBV12-3 or TRBV12-4 and TRBJ2-3; D gene ambiguous. V was pared by 5 bases and J by 6 bases, with 9 bases between. This CDR3 has 12 residues. Here the CDR3 reads CASSIDGDTQYF. Here the CDR3 DNA reads TGTGCCAGCAGTATAGACGGGGATACGCAGTATTTT.

This clonotype was seen ten or more times. One junction end disagrees with the germline gene, perhaps due to a read error. The V gene is TRBV28, the J gene TRBJ2-7; TRBD1 aligns across 12 bases. The germline V gene has CDR1 MDHEN and CDR2 SYDVKM. There are 15 residues in the CDR3. For the CDR3, the DNA is TGTGCCAGCAGTTTCGGGACAGGGGGCGTCTACGAGCAGTCCTTC. The encoded protein is CASSFGTGGVYEQSF.

This clonotype was seen many times. At one boundary the junction diverges from the germline segment, which might be a read error. The V call is TRBV28, the J call TRBJ2-7, with TRBD1 matching 8 bases. This CDR3 has 14 residues. Germline-derived CDR1 and CDR2 are MDHEN and SYDVKM. The CDR3 region is CASSLRDRSSEQYF. The CDR3 nucleotides are TGTGCCAGCAGTTTAAGGGACAGGTCCTCCGAGCAGTACTTC.

This clonotype was recorded at least ten times. The chain joins TRBV6-6 to TRBJ1-5; D not certain. Trimming took off 0 bases at V and 8 bases at J, with 8 bases between the two ends. This CDR3 has 13 amino acids. Germline V gene data show CDR1 as MNHNY and CDR2 as SVGAGI (reference sequence). The CDR3 nucleotides read TGTGCCAGCAGTTACTCTTGGTCAGAGCCCCAGCATTTT. It translates to CASSYSWSEPQHF.

This clonotype has just a few counts. The chain has TRBV12-3 or TRBV12-4 and TRBJ2-5; D possibly matches TRBD1 or TRBD2 (6 bases each). The V gene lost 3 bases and the J gene lost 7 bases, with 21 bases spanning the gap. CDR3 size: 16 residues. In DNA, the CDR3 is TGTGCCAGCAGTTTGACCCTGGGGGCGGGACATGGGACCCAGTACTTC. Its protein product is CASSLTLGAGHGTQYF.

In this sample, this clonotype turned up a few times. The rearrangement links TRBV10-2 to TRBJ2-1, with no clear D. Germline CDR1 reads WSHSY; CDR2 reads SAAADI. V lost 0 bases, J lost 3 bases, and 9 bases lay in between. This CDR3 spans 15 amino acids. The CDR3 DNA reads TGCGCCAGCAGTGAGTCGTCCGGAGTCTACAATGAGCAGTTCTTC. It encodes CASSESSGVYNEQFF.

This clonotype was counted many times. The chain combines TRBV7-9 with TRBJ2-7; D is unclear. The CDR3 extends over 16 amino acids. Trimming took 4 bases from V and 4 from J, leaving 20 bases between them. Germline V gene sequence: CDR1 SEHNR, CDR2 FQNEAQ (reference sequence). CDR3 nucleotide sequence: TGTGCCAGCAGCTCGAATCCACCCGGGCCTAGATACGAGCAGTACTTC. It is translated as CASSSNPPGPRYEQYF.

This clonotype was observed many times. The V and J genes are TRBV4-1 and TRBJ2-5, with 7 nucleotides matching TRBD2. Germline V lookup: CDR1 MGHRA, CDR2 YSYEKL. V was clipped by 3 bases and J by 4 bases; unmatched bases: 8. The CDR3 spans 15 residues. The CDR3: CASSHPLAVRETQYF. The DNA for the CDR3 is TGCGCCAGCAGCCACCCCCTAGCGGTCCGAGAGACCCAGTACTTC.

This clonotype was recorded many times. This chain joins TRBV6-2 or TRBV6-3 and TRBJ1-2; D ambiguous. This CDR3 has 14 amino acids. The V end lost 8 bases, the J end lost 8 bases, and 21 bases lay between the germline ends. Germline V gene sequence: CDR1 MNHEY, CDR2 SVGEGT. CDR3 amino acids: CASRLKGGSRGYTF. For the CDR3, the DNA is TGTGCCAGCCGCCTCAAAGGAGGATCGAGGGGCTACACCTTC.